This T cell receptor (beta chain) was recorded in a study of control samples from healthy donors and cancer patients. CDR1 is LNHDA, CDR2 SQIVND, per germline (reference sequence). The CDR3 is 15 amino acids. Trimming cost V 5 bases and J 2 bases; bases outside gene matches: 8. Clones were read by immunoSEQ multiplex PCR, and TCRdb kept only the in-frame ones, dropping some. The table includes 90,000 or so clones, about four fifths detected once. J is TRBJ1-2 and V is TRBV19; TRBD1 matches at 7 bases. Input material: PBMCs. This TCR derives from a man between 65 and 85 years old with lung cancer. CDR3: CASSARQGNNYGYTF. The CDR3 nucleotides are TGTGCCAGTAGTGCTCGACAGGGAAACAACTATGGCTACACCTTC.